Listed below are T cell receptor beta chains from one sample, sequenced in a study of blood T cell repertoires in COVID-19. This table comes from immunoSEQ multiplex PCR, and its TCRdb copy is limited to in-frame clones, with some not included. Of approximately 100,000 clones listed, over 70% are singletons. The source material was peripheral blood. The receptor set was obtained from a man aged 45-65 years with acute or convalescent COVID-19. Each CDR3 is given with its conserved first and last residue. Each record gives: V gene, clone size, D gene, J gene, CDR3 protein, CDR3 DNA. D genes are given only for firm matches. Clone size is given for some rows only: seen once, a few or many times, or a class if the clone is expanded.

>TRBV7-2|.|.|TRBJ2-5
CASSLAPLPLASVGETQYF
TGTGCCAGCAGCTTAGCGCCCTTACCTCTGGCTAGCGTAGGGGAGACCCAGTACTTC
>TRBV28|.|.|TRBJ2-5
CASRIVRGQETQYF
TGTGCCAGCAGGATCGTCAGGGGTCAAGAGACCCAGTACTTC
>TRBV24-1|few|.|TRBJ1-2
CATRSVYGYTF
TGTGCCACCAGGTCCGTCTATGGCTACACCTTC
>TRBV4-1|once|.|TRBJ2-7
CASSHRGNSYEQYF
TGCGCCAGCAGCCACCGGGGGAATTCCTACGAGCAGTACTTC
>TRBV11-2|.|TRBD1|TRBJ2-6
CASSLVGTGFGANVLTF
TGTGCCAGCAGCTTAGTAGGGACAGGGTTTGGGGCCAACGTCCTGACTTTC
>TRBV25-1|.|.|TRBJ2-2
CASSVNTGELFF
TGTGCCAGCAGCGTTAACACCGGGGAGCTGTTTTTT
>TRBV18|.|.|TRBJ2-3
CASSPRGGLDTQYF
TGTGCCAGCTCACCGAGGGGAGGATTAGATACGCAGTATTTT
>TRBV5-1|.|TRBD1|TRBJ2-2
CASSPGQGRSSTGELFF
TGCGCCAGCAGCCCCGGACAGGGGAGGTCTAGCACCGGGGAGCTGTTTTTT
>TRBV13|.|TRBD2|TRBJ2-1
CASSFLAGGPYNEQFF
TGTGCCAGCAGCTTCCTAGCGGGAGGGCCCTACAATGAGCAGTTCTTC
>TRBV2|few|TRBD1|TRBJ2-3
CASSRDRGSFETQYF
TGTGCCAGCAGTCGGGACAGGGGGTCGTTTGAAACGCAGTATTTT
>TRBV5-1|.|.|TRBJ2-2
CASSLDQGWTGELFF
TGCGCCAGCAGCTTGGACCAGGGTTGGACCGGGGAGCTGTTTTTT
>TRBV9|.|TRBD2|TRBJ2-1
CASSLTSGRVNEQFF
TGTGCCAGCAGCCTGACTAGCGGGAGGGTCAATGAGCAGTTCTTC
>TRBV11-2|.|TRBD1|TRBJ1-4
CASSLQGDNEKLFF
TGTGCCAGCAGCTTGCAGGGGGATAATGAAAAACTGTTTTTT
>TRBV7-9|.|.|TRBJ1-2
CASSQPGWGGNGYTF
TGTGCCAGCAGCCAACCCGGCTGGGGAGGCAATGGCTACACCTTC
>TRBV12-5|once|TRBD1|TRBJ1-5
CASGSSTGGNQPQHF
TGTGCTAGTGGTTCCTCGACAGGGGGAAATCAGCCCCAGCATTTT